This T cell receptor beta chain came from a study of identifying expanded T cells in peripheral blood. Study-wide results and caveats: Roughly two-week clone count variance significantly increased as total template count grew.

In regard to this clone: Its specificity is unknown.

Sequenced by immunoSEQ multiplex PCR; TCRdb stores in-frame clones only, minus some. The sample comprises 85,000 to 100,000 clones, around 88% of which are singletons, and around 4.1% rests with the top ten. Germline trimming cut 6 bases from V and 9 bases from J; bases unmatched to any gene: 10. The CDR3 has 14 amino acids. Germline CDR1 reads SNHLY; CDR2 reads FYNNEI. This sequence was found in a person aged 18-69 years in good health. The rearrangement links TRBV2 to TRBJ2-1; TRBD1 aligns across 8 bases. Sequences were obtained from blood. In nucleotides, the CDR3 is TGTGCCAGCAGCCCTTCGACAGGGGAAAGTGAGCAGTTCTTC. Translation gives CASSPSTGESEQFF.